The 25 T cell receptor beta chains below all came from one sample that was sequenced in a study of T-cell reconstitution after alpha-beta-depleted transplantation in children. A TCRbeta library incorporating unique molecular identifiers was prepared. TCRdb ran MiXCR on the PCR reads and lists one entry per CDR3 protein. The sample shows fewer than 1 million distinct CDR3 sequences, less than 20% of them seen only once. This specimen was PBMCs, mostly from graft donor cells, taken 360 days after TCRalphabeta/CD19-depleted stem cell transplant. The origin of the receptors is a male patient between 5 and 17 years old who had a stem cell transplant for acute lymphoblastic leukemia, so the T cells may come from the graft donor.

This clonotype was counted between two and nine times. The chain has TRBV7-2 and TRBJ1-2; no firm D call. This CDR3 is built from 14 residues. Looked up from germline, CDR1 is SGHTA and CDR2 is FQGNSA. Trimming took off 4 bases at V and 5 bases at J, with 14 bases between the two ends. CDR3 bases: TGTGCCAGCAGCTCTACGGACCTCGGATATGGCTACACCTTC. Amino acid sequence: CASSSTDLGYGYTF.

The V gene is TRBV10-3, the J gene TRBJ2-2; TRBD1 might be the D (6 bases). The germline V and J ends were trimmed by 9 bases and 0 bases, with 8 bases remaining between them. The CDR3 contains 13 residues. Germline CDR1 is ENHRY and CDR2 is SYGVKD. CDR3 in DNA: TGTGCCATAGACAGGTCGAACACCGGGGAGCTGTTTTTT. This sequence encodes CAIDRSNTGELFF.

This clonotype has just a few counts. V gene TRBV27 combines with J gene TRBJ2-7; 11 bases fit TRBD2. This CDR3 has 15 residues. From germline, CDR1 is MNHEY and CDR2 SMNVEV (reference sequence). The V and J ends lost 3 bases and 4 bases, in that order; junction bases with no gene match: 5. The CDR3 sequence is CASSFTSGSGYEQYF. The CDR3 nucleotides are TGTGCCAGCAGTTTCACTAGCGGGAGTGGTTACGAGCAGTACTTC.

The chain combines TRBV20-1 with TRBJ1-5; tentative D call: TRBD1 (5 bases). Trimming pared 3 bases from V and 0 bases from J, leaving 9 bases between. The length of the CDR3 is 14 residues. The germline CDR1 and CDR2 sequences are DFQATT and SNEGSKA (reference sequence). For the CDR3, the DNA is TGCAGTGCTAGGACAGTTTTTAGCAATCAGCCCCAGCATTTT. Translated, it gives CSARTVFSNQPQHF.

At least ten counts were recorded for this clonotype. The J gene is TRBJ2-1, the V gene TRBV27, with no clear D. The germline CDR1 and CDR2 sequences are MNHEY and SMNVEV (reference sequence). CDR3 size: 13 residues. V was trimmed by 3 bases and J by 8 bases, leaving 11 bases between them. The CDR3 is CASSLQVGDEQFF. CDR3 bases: TGTGCCAGCAGTTTGCAGGTTGGGGATGAGCAGTTCTTC.

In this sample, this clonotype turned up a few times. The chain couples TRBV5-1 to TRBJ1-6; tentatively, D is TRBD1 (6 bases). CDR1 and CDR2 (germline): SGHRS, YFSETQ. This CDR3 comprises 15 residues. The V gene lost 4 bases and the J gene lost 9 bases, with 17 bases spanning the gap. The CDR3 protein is CASSLGTQRSSPLHF. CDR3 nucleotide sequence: TGCGCCAGCAGCCTCGGGACACAGAGGAGTTCACCCCTCCACTTT.

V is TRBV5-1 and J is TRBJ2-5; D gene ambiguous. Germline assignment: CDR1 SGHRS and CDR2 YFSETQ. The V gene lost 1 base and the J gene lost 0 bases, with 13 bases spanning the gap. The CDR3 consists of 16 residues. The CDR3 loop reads CASSLIGRGNQETQYF. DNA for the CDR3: TGCGCCAGCAGCTTGATCGGTCGTGGGAACCAAGAGACCCAGTACTTC.

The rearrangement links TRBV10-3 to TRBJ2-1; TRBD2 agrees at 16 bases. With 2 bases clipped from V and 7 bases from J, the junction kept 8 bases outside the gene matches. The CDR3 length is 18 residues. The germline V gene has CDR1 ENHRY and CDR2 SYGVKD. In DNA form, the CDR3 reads TGTGCCATCAGTGAGAGGGGACTAGCGGGAGGGCCGGGAAATGAGCAGTTCTTC. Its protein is CAISERGLAGGPGNEQFF.

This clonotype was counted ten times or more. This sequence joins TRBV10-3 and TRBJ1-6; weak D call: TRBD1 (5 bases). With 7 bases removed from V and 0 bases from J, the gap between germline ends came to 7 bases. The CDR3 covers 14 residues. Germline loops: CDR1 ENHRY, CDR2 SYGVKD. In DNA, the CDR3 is TGTGCCATCAAGGGGAGCTCCTATAATTCACCCCTCCACTTT. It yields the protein CAIKGSSYNSPLHF.

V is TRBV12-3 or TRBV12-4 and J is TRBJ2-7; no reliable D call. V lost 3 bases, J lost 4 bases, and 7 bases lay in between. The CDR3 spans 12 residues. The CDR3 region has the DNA TGTGCCAGCAGTTTCCCTGTGTACGAGCAGTACTTC. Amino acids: CASSFPVYEQYF.

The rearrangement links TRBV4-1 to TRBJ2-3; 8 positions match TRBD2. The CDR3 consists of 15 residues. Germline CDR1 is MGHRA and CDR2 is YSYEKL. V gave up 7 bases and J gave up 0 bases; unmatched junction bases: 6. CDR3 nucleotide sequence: TGCGCCAGCACCCTTAGCGGGACTAGCACAGATACGCAGTATTTT. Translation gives CASTLSGTSTDTQYF.

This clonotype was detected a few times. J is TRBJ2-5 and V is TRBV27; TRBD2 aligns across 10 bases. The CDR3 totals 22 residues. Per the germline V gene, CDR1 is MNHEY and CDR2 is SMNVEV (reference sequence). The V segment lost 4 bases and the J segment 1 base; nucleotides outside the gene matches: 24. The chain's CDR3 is CASSSIWVKDLGLAALQETQYF. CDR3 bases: TGTGCCAGCAGTTCTATCTGGGTGAAAGACCTCGGACTAGCGGCCCTCCAAGAGACCCAGTACTTC.

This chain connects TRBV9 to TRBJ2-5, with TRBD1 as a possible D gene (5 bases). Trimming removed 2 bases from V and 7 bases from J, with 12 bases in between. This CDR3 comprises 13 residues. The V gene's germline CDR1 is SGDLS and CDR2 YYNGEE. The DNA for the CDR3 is TGTGCCAGCAGCGTGCAGGGCCCTGGGACCCAGTACTTC. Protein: CASSVQGPGTQYF.

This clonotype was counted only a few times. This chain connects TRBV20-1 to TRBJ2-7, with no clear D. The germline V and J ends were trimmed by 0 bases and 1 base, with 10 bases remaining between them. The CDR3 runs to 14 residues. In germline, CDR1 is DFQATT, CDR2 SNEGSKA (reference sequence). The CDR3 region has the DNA TGCAGTGCTAGAGATGCGCGGAGATCCTACGAGCAGTACTTC. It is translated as CSARDARRSYEQYF.

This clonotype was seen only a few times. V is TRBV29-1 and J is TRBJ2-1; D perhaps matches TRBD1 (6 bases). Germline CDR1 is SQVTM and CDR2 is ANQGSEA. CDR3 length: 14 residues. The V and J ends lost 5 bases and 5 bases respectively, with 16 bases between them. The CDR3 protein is CSVSRGSPDNEQFF. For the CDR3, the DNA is TGCAGCGTTTCTAGGGGGTCGCCCGACAATGAGCAGTTCTTC.

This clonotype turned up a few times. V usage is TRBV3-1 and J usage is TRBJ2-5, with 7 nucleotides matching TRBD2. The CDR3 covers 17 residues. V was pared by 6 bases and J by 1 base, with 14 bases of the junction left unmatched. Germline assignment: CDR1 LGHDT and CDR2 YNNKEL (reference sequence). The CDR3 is CASSQPPPGGLQETQYF. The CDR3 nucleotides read TGTGCCAGCAGTCAACCCCCTCCGGGAGGACTCCAAGAGACCCAGTACTTC.

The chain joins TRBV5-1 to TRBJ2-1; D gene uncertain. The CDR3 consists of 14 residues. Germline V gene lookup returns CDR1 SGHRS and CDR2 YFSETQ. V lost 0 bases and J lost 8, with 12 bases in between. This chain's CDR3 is CASSLGGKRHEQFF. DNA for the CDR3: TGCGCCAGCAGCTTGGGCGGCAAAAGGCATGAGCAGTTCTTC.

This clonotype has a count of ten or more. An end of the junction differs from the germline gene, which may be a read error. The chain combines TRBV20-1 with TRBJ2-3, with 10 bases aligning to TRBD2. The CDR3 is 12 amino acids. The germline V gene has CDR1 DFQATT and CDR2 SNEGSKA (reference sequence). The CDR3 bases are TGCAGTGCAGCCTCCGGGACTAGCGCCTATCGTTTT. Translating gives CSAASGTSAYRF.

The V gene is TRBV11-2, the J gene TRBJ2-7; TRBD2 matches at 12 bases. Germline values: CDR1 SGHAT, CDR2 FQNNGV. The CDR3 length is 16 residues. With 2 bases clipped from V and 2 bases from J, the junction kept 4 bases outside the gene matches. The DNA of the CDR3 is TGTGCCAGCAGCTTACGACTAGCGGGAGCACCCTACGAGCAGTACTTC. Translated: CASSLRLAGAPYEQYF.

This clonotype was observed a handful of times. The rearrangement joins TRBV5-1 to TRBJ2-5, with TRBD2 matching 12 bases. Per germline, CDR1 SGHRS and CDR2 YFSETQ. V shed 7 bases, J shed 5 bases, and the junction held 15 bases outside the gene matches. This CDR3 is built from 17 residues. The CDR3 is CASHNAPTSGGRETQYF. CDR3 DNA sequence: TGCGCCAGCCACAACGCCCCCACTAGCGGGGGGCGGGAGACCCAGTACTTC.

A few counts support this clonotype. CDR3 amino acids: CASSLGTTHTQYF. The CDR3 DNA is TGTGCCAGCAGCTTAGGCACGACTCATACGCAGTATTTT. This chain connects TRBV7-6 to TRBJ2-3; D is uncertain. CDR3 length: 13 amino acids. The germline V gene has CDR1 SGHVS and CDR2 FNYEAQ. V was pared by 1 base and J by 7 bases, with 9 bases between.

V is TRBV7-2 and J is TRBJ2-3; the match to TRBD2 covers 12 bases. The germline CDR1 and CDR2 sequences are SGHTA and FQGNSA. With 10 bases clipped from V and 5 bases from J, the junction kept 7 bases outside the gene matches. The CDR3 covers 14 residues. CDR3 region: CATTSGRRGDTQYF. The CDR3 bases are TGTGCCACCACTAGCGGGAGGAGGGGAGATACGCAGTATTTT. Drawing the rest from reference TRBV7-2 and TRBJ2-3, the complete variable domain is GAGVSQSPSNKVTEKGKDVELRCDPISGHTALYWYRQSLGQGLEFLIYFQGNSAPDKSGLPSDRFSAERTGGSVSTLTIQRTQQEDSAVYLCATTSGRRGDTQYFGPGTRLTVL.

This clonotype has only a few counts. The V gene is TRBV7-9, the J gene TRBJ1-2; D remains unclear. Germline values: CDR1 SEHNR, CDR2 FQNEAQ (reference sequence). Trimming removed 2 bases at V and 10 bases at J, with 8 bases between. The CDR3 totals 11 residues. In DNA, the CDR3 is TGTGCCAGCAGCTTATGGAGGGACTACACCTTC. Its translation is CASSLWRDYTF.

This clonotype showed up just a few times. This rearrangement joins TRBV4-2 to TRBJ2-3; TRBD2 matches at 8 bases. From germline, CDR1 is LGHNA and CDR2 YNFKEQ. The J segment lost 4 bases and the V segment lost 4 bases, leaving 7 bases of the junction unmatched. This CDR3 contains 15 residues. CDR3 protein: CASSRRTSNPDTQYF. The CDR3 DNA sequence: TGTGCCAGCAGCCGACGGACTAGCAACCCAGATACGCAGTATTTT.

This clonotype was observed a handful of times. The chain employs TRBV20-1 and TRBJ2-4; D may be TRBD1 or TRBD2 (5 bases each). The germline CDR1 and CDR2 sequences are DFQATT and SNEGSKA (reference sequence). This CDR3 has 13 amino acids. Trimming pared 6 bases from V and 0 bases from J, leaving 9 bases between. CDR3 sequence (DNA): TGCAGTGCGGGACCGGTAGCCAAAAACATTCAGTACTTC. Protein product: CSAGPVAKNIQYF.